This passage covers 23 T cell receptor beta chains from one sample sequenced in a study of tumor and adjacent non-tumor tissue in lung cancer. No cell sorting was done before RNA was extracted from the tissue. The library came from three nested PCR rounds adapted from ARM-PCR protocols. MiXCR, run by TCRdb on the multiplex PCR reads, gives a single entry per CDR3 protein. The profile shows approximately 120,000 distinct CDR3 sequences, about 75% of them singletons. Sequencing input: lung tumor tissue. These TCRs come from an older woman with non-small cell lung cancer.

The chain combines TRBV11-2 with TRBJ1-6; possible D gene TRBD1, 5 bases. The CDR3 extends over 14 amino acids. Germline-derived CDR1 and CDR2 are SGHAT and FQNNGV. Trimming removed 4 bases from V and 5 bases from J, with 9 bases in between. Here the CDR3 reads CASSSDRDNSPLHF. In DNA, the CDR3 is TGTGCCAGCAGCTCCGACAGAGATAATTCACCCCTCCACTTT.

The chain links TRBV13 to TRBJ2-1, with 11 bases matching TRBD2. Germline loops: CDR1 PRHDT, CDR2 FYEKMQ (reference sequence). The CDR3 sequence is 16 residues long. Germline trimming cut 2 bases from V and 4 bases from J; bases unmatched to any gene: 4. The CDR3 DNA follows: TGTGCCAGCAGCTTATATAGCGGGGGGGGGTACAATGAGCAGTTCTTC. Protein: CASSLYSGGGYNEQFF. Supplemented by reference TRBV13 and TRBJ2-1, the full variable domain reads AAGVIQSPRHLIKEKRETATLKCYPIPRHDTVYWYQQGPGQDPQFLISFYEKMQSDKGSIPDRFSAQQFSDYHSELNMSSLELGDSALYFCASSLYSGGGYNEQFFGPGTRLTVL.

The rearrangement links TRBV6-2 or TRBV6-3 to TRBJ2-7, with D unresolved. CDR3 length equals 11 residues. Looked up from germline, CDR1 is MNHEY and CDR2 is SVGEGT. Trimming shortened V by 10 bases and J by 5 bases, and 12 bases separated the two germline ends. The CDR3 nucleotides are TGTGCCAACTGCAATACCCACGAGCAGTACTTC. Its protein is CANCNTHEQYF.

This sequence joins TRBV5-1 and TRBJ1-5; D uncertain. V was trimmed by 0 bases and J by 3 bases, leaving 7 bases between them. CDR3 size: 14 residues. The germline V gene encodes CDR1 SGHRS and CDR2 YFSETQ. The CDR3 reads CASSLDGFNQPQHF. CDR3 in DNA: TGCGCCAGCAGCTTGGATGGGTTCAATCAGCCCCAGCATTTT.

This clonotype was recorded a few times. Possible read error: a much larger clone is one base away. V gene TRBV6-5 combines with J gene TRBJ2-5, with D possibly being TRBD1 (7 bases). Trimming left V 2 bases short and J 9 bases short, with 19 bases between. The germline V gene encodes CDR1 MNHEY and CDR2 SVGAGI. The CDR3 contains 15 residues. The chain's CDR3 is CASSYPTGTGEAQYF. The CDR3 bases are TGTGCCAGCAGTTACCCGACAGGGACCGGGGAGGCCCAGTACTTC.

The chain employs TRBV5-1 and TRBJ2-1; D is perhaps TRBD2 (6 bases). There are 15 residues in the CDR3. Trimming stripped 4 bases from V and 0 bases from J, with 11 bases between. CDR1 and CDR2 (germline): SGHRS, YFSETQ. Here the CDR3 reads CASSLGGASYNEQFF. The CDR3 bases are TGCGCCAGCAGCCTGGGGGGAGCCTCCTACAATGAGCAGTTCTTC.

As regards this clonotype: The junction shows a germline mismatch at one end, possibly a read error. CDR3 sequence reads: CASSRHRGPQGTQYF. The CDR3 bases are TGCGCCAGCAGCCGACACCGGGGCCCACAAGGGACCCAGTACTTC. The rearrangement links TRBV4-3 to TRBJ2-5; either TRBD1 or TRBD2 may supply D (5 bases each). Germline values: CDR1 LGHNA, CDR2 YSLEER. The CDR3 runs to 15 residues.

The chain employs TRBV7-2 and TRBJ2-7; D could derive from TRBD1 or TRBD2 (5 bases each). In germline, CDR1 is SGHTA, CDR2 FQGNSA. The CDR3 consists of 14 residues. V lost 5 bases and J lost 0, with 11 bases in between. CDR3: CASSPGTSSYEQYF. Here the CDR3 DNA reads TGTGCCAGCAGCCCCGGGACGAGCTCCTACGAGCAGTACTTC.

Regarding this clonotype: Being one base from a much bigger clone, this may be a read error. The V call is TRBV4-1, the J call TRBJ2-7; TRBD1 agrees at 12 bases. Germline loops: CDR1 MGHRA, CDR2 YSYEKL. This CDR3 spans 14 amino acids. CDR3 residues: CANSQGTGGAEQYF. CDR3 DNA sequence: TGCGCCAACAGCCAAGGGACAGGGGGCGCGGAGCAGTACTTC.

This clonotype appeared once. This chain links TRBV11-1 with TRBJ2-7; a possible D gene is TRBD2 (5 bases). The J call is uncertain, as TRBJ2-1 better fits the DNA end. The CDR3 has 13 amino acids. Looked up from germline, CDR1 is SGHAT and CDR2 is FQDESV (reference sequence). The CDR3 reads CASSRADSYEQFF. DNA for the CDR3: TGTGCCAGCAGCCGTGCGGACTCCTATGAGCAGTTCTTC.

This clonotype was detected once. Because it lacks the conserved phenylalanine or tryptophan at the end, this CDR3 is likely a read error. J is TRBJ1-1 and V is TRBV11-2, with D unresolved. Germline-derived CDR1 and CDR2 are SGHAT and FQNNGV. The CDR3 totals 16 residues. The V end lost 0 bases, the J end lost 6 bases, and 17 bases lay between the germline ends. The CDR3 nucleotides are TGTGCCAGCAGCTTAGATCTGGGTTTTGGGGAGGCTGAAGCTTTCTCT. As protein: CASSLDLGFGEAEAFS.

The chain couples TRBV14 to TRBJ1-3; no clear D gene. Germline assignment: CDR1 SGHDN and CDR2 FVKESK. There are 13 residues in the CDR3. Trimming left V 7 bases short and J 7 bases short, with 14 bases between. DNA for the CDR3: TGTGCCAGCAACACGGGGATTTCGAACACCATATATTTT. As protein: CASNTGISNTIYF.

This clonotype was picked up one time. Its ends do not fully match the called genes, so a read error is possible. V usage is TRBV11-2 and J usage is TRBJ2-3, with D perhaps being TRBD1 or TRBD2 (5 bases each). There are 15 residues in the CDR3. The germline V gene has CDR1 SGHAT and CDR2 FQNNGV. CDR3 region: CASSATGTATDTKYF. CDR3 DNA: TGTGCGAGCAGCGCCACCGGGACGGCCACAGATACGAAGTACTTT.

Points on this clonotype: This may be a read error, as it is one base from a much larger clone. The chain carries TRBV6-6 and TRBJ2-5; tentatively, D is TRBD1 (8 bases). Germline CDR1 is MNHNY and CDR2 is SVGAGI (reference sequence). The CDR3 is 13 amino acids. CDR3: CASTLDREGTHYF. In nucleotides, the CDR3 is TGTGCCAGCACCCTGGACAGGGAGGGGACCCATTACTTC.

Comments on this clonotype: The CDR3 does not end in the conserved phenylalanine or tryptophan, so this is likely a read error. The DNA is omitted, as the CDR3 cannot be located on it reliably, and the CDR3 follows TCRdb's listing. The V call is TRBV12-3 or TRBV12-4, the J call TRBJ2-7; the table's D call, TRBD1, has no DNA check behind it. 13 amino acids form the CDR3, both terminal residues included. The chain's CDR3 is CASSLNFGTGEYL.

The rearrangement joins TRBV7-9 to TRBJ2-5; TRBD1 or TRBD2 may be the D gene (5 bases each). In germline, CDR1 is SEHNR, CDR2 FQNEAQ (reference sequence). The length of the CDR3 is 15 residues. Trimming cost V 4 bases and J 3 bases, with 15 bases left between them. CDR3 sequence: CASSSNLLGEETQYF. The CDR3, as DNA: TGTGCCAGCAGCTCAAACCTACTGGGGGAAGAGACCCAGTACTTC.

Details on this clonotype: This may be a read error: a much more frequent sequence differs by one nucleotide. The V and J genes are TRBV12-3 or TRBV12-4 and TRBJ2-3; D is unresolved. The CDR3 runs to 12 residues. CDR3 DNA sequence: TGTGCCAGCAGCTATGCCACAGATACGCAGTTTTTT. Its translation: CASSYATDTQFF.

The chain recombines TRBV6-1 with TRBJ2-5, with D possibly matching TRBD1 (6 bases). The CDR3 covers 16 residues. Germline CDR1 MNHNS, CDR2 SASEGT. V was clipped by 9 bases and J by 1 base, with 21 bases between them. This chain's CDR3 is CASSFAGTWAQETQYF. The CDR3 region has the DNA TGTGCCAGTAGTTTCGCCGGGACATGGGCCCAAGAGACCCAGTACTTC.

With regard to this clonotype: A read error is possible here, since a much larger clone lies one base away. The missing conserved phenylalanine or tryptophan at the end of this CDR3 makes a read error likely. This rearrangement joins TRBV6-2 or TRBV6-3 to TRBJ2-3, with D possibly TRBD2 on 6 matching bases. This CDR3 region has 15 residues. Trimming took 8 bases from V and 0 from J, leaving 15 bases between them. Germline lookup yields CDR1 MNHEY and CDR2 SVGEGT. CDR3 nucleotides: TGTGCCAGCCAACTAGTCGGGGGAAGCACAGATACGCAGTATTAT. This sequence encodes CASQLVGGSTDTQYY.

This clonotype appeared once. Likely a read error: the CDR3 ends without its conserved phenylalanine or tryptophan. V is TRBV11-2 and J is TRBJ2-7; D tentatively fits TRBD1 or TRBD2 (7 bases each). Germline V CDR1 and CDR2: SGHAT, FQNNGV. There are 15 residues in the CDR3. CDR3 in DNA: TGTACCTGCAGCTTAGTGCAGGGGGGGCCCTACGAGCAGTACTCC. Translating gives CTCSLVQGGPYEQYS.

The chain employs TRBV20-1 and TRBJ2-4; no clear D gene. Germline V gene sequence: CDR1 DFQATT, CDR2 SNEGSKA (reference sequence). CDR3 length equals 15 residues. CDR3 sequence (DNA): TGCAGCGTCTCGTCAATAGGGTTAGTCAAAAACATTCAGTACTTC. It yields the protein CSVSSIGLVKNIQYF.

This chain connects TRBV28 to TRBJ1-1, with a weak D call TRBD1 (5 bases). Germline V lookup: CDR1 MDHEN, CDR2 SYDVKM. The germline V and J ends were trimmed by 5 bases and 6 bases, with 22 bases remaining between them. The length of the CDR3 is 16 residues. In DNA form, the CDR3 reads TGTGCCAGCAGTCTGGCCCCAGGAGAGGGGAAGCCTGAAGCTTTCTTT. Its protein product is CASSLAPGEGKPEAFF. Full variable domain (remainder filled in from reference TRBV28 and TRBJ1-1): DVKVTQSSRYLVKRTGEKVFLECVQDMDHENMFWYRQDPGLGLRLIYFSYDVKMKEKGDIPEGYSVSREKKERFSLILESASTNQTSMYLCASSLAPGEGKPEAFFGQGTRLTVV.

The rearrangement uses TRBV6-5 and TRBJ2-1; D may be TRBD2 (6 bases). The CDR3 extends over 15 amino acids. The germline V and J ends were trimmed by 4 bases and 10 bases, with 20 bases remaining between them. Germline CDR1 and CDR2: MNHEY and SVGAGI. This CDR3 is CASSSSGWASREQFF. The CDR3, as DNA: TGTGCCAGCAGTTCAAGCGGGTGGGCTTCCAGGGAGCAGTTCTTC.